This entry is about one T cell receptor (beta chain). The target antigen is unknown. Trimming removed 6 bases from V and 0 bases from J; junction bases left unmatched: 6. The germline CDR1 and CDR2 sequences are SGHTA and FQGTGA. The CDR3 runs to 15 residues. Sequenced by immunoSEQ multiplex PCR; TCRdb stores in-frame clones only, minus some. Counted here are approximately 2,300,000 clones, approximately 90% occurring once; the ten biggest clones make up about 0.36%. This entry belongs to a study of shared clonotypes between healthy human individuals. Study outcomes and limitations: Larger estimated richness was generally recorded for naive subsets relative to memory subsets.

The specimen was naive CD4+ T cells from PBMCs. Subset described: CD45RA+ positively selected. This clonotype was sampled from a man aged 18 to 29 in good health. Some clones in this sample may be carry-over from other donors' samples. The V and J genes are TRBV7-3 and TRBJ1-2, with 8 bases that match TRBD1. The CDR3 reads CASRQAGGPNYGYTF. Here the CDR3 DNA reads TGTGCCAGCAGGCAAGCAGGGGGCCCTAACTATGGCTACACCTTC.